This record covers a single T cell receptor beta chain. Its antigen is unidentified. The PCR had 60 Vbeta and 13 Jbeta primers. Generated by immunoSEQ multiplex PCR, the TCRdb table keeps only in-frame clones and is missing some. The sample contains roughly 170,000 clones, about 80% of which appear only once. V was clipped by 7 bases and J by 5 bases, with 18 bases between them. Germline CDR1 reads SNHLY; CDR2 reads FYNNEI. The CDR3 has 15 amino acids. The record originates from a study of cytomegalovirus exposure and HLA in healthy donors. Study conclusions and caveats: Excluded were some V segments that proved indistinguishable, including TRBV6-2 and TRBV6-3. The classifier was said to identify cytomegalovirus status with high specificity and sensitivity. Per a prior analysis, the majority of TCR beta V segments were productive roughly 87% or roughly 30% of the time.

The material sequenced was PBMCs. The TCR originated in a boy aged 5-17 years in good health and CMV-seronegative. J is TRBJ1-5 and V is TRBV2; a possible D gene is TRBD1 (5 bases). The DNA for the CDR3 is TGTGCCAGCACCCGACAGTCCGGGTTTGATCAGCCCCAGCATTTT. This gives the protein CASTRQSGFDQPQHF.